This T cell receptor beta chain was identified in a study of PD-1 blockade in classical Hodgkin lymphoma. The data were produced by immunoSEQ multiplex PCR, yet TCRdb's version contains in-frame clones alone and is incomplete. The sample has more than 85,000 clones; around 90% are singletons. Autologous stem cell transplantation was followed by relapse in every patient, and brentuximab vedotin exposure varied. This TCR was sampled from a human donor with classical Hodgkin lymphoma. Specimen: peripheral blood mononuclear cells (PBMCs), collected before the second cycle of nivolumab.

The CDR3 DNA sequence: TGTGCCAGCAGCTCTGGACAGTACACTGAAGCTTTCTTT. Translated, it gives CASSSGQYTEAFF. The rearrangement uses TRBV5-4 and TRBJ1-1, with D perhaps TRBD1 (6 bases). V was trimmed by 3 bases and J by 3 bases, leaving 9 bases between them. Germline values: CDR1 SGHNT, CDR2 YYREEE (reference sequence). CDR3 length: 13 residues. The full variable domain, its missing parts supplied by reference TRBV5-4 and TRBJ1-1, is ETGVTQSPTHLIKTRGQQVTLRCSSQSGHNTVSWYQQALGQGPQFIFQYYREEENGRGNFPPRFSGLQFPNYSSELNVNALELDDSALYLCASSSGQYTEAFFGQGTRLTVV.